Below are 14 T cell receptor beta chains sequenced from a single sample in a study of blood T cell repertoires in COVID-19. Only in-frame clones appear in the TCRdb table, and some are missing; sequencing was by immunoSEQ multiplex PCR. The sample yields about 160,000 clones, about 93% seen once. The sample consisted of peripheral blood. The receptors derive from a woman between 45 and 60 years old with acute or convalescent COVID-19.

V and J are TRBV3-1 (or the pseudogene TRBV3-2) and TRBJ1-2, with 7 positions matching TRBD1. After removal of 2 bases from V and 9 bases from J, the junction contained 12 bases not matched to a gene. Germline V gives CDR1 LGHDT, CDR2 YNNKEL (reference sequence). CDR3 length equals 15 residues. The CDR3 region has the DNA TGTGCCAGCAGCCAATCAGGGGGGAGCTGGCTGCGCTACACCTTC. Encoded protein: CASSQSGGSWLRYTF.

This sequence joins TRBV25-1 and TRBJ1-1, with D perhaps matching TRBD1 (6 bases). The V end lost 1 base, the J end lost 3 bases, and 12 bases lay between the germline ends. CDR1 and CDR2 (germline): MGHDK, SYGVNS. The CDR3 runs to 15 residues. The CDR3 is CASSEWVGADTEAFF. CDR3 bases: TGTGCCAGCAGTGAATGGGTGGGGGCAGACACTGAAGCTTTCTTT.

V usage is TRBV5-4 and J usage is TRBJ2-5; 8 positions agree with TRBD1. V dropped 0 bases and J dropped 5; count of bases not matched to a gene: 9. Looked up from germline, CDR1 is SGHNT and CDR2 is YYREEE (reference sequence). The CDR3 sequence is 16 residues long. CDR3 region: CASSLGDRGIMETQYF. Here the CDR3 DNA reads TGTGCCAGCAGCTTGGGCGACAGGGGCATTATGGAGACCCAGTACTTC. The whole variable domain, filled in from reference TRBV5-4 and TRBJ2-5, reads ETGVTQSPTHLIKTRGQQVTLRCSSQSGHNTVSWYQQALGQGPQFIFQYYREEENGRGNFPPRFSGLQFPNYSSELNVNALELDDSALYLCASSLGDRGIMETQYFGPGTRLLVL.

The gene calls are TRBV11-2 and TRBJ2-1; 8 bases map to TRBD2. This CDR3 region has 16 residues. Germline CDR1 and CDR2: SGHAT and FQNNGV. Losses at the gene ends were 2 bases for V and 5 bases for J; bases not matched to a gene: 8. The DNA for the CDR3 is TGTGCCAGCAGCTTAACGCCGCGGACTAGCCACAATGAGCAGTTCTTC. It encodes CASSLTPRTSHNEQFF.

The DNA of the CDR3 is TGTGCCTGGAGGGTTACAGGTGGCTACACCTTC. Amino acid sequence: CAWRVTGGYTF. This chain joins TRBV30 and TRBJ1-2, with D possibly TRBD1 on 5 matching bases. Trimming pared 3 bases from V and 7 bases from J, leaving 9 bases between. Germline assignment: CDR1 GTSNPN and CDR2 SVGIG (reference sequence). This CDR3 is built from 11 residues.

The CDR3: CASSHPQGLAGGSYNEQFF. CDR3 coding DNA: TGTGCCAGCAGCCACCCCCAGGGACTAGCGGGAGGATCCTACAATGAGCAGTTCTTC. The rearrangement uses TRBV7-9 and TRBJ2-1, with 15 bases aligning to TRBD2. The ends lost 5 bases at V and 1 base at J; junction bases unmatched: 9. This CDR3 comprises 19 residues. Germline CDR1 SEHNR, CDR2 FQNEAQ (reference sequence).

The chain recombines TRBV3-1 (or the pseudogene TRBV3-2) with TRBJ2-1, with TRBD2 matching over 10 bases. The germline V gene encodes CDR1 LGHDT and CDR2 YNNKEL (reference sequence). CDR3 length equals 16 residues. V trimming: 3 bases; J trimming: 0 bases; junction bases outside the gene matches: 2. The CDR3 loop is CASSQASGSSYNEQFF. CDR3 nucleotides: TGTGCCAGCAGCCAGGCTAGCGGGAGCTCCTACAATGAGCAGTTCTTC.

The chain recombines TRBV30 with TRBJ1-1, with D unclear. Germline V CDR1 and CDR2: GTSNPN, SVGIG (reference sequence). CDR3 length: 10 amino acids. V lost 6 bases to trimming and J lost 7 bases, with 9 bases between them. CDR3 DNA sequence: TGTGCCTGCACCCGGGTTGAAGCTTTCTTT. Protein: CACTRVEAFF. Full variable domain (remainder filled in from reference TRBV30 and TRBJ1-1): SQTIHQWPATLVQPVGSPLSLECTVEGTSNPNLYWYRQAAGRGLQLLFYSVGIGQISSEVPQNLSASRPQDRQFILSSKKLLLSDSGFYLCACTRVEAFFGQGTRLTVV.

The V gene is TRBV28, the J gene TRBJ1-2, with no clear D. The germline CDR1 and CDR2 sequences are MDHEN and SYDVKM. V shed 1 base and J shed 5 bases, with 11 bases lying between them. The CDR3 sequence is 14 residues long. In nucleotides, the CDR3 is TGTGCCAGCAGTTTATATGTGGCAGGTTATGGCTACACCTTC. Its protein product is CASSLYVAGYGYTF.

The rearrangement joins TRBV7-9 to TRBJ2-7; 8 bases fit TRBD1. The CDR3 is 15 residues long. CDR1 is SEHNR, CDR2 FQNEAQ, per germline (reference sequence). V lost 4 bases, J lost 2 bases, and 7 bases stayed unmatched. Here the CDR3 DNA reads TGTGCCAGCAGCTCGAGCCGACAGGGGACCTACGAGCAGTACTTC. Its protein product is CASSSSRQGTYEQYF. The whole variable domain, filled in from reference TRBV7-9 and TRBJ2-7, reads DTGVSQNPRHKITKRGQNVTFRCDPISEHNRLYWYRQTLGQGPEFLTYFQNEAQLEKSRLLSDRFSAERPKGSFSTLEIQRTEQGDSAMYLCASSSSRQGTYEQYFGPGTRLTVT.

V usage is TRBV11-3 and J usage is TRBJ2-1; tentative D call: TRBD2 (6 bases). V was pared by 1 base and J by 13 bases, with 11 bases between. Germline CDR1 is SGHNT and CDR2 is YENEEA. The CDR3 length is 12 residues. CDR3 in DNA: TGTGCCAGCAGCTTAGTGGGGGGTACCCAGTTCTTC. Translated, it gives CASSLVGGTQFF.

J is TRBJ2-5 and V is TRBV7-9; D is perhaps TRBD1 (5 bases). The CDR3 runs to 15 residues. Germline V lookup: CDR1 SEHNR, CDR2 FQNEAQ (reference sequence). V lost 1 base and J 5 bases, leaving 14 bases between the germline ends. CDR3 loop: CASSLVGQGKETQYF. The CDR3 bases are TGTGCCAGCAGCTTAGTGGGCCAGGGAAAGGAGACCCAGTACTTC.

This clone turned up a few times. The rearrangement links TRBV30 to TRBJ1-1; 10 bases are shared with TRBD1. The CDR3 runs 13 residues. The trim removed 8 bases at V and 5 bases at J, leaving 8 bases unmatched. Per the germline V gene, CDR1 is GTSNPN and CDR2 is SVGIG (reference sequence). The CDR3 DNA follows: TGTGCCGGAAACAAGGGACAGGGGACTGAAGCTTTCTTT. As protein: CAGNKGQGTEAFF.

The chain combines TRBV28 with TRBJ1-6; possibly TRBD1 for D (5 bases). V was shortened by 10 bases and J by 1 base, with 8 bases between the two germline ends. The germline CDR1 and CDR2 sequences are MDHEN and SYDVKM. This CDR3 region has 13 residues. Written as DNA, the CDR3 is TGTGCCACCAAGGGGTCCTATAATTCACCCCTCCACTTT. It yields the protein CATKGSYNSPLHF.